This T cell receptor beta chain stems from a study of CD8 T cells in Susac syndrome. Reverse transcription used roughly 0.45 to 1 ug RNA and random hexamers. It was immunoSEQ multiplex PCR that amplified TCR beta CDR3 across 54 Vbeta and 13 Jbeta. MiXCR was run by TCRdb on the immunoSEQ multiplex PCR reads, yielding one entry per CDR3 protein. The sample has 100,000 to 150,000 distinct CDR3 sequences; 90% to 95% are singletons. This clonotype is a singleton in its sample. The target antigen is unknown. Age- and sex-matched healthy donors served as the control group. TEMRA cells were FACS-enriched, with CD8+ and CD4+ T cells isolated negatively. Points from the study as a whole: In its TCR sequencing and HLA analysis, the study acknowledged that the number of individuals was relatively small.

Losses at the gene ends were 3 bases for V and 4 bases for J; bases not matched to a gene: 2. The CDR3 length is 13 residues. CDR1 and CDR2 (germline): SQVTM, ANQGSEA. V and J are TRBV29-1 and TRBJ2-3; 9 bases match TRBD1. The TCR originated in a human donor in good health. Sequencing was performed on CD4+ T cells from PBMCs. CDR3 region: CSVDNRGPDTQYF. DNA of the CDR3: TGCAGCGTTGACAACAGGGGGCCAGATACGCAGTATTTT.